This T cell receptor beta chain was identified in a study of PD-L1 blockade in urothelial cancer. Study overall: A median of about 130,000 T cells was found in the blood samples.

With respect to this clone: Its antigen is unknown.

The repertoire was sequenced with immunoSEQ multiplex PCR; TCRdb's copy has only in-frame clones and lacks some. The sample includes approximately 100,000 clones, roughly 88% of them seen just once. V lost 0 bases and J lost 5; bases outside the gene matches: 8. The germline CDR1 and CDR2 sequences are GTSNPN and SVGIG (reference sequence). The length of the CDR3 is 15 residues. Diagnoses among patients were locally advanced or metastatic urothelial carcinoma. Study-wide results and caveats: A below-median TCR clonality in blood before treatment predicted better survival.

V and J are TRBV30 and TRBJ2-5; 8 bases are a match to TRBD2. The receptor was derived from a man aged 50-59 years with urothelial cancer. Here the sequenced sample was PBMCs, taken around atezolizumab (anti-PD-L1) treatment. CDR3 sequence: CAWSVRIAGSETQYF. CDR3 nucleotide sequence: TGTGCCTGGAGTGTACGGATAGCGGGAAGTGAGACCCAGTACTTC. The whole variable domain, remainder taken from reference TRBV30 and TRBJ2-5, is SQTIHQWPATLVQPVGSPLSLECTVEGTSNPNLYWYRQAAGRGLQLLFYSVGIGQISSEVPQNLSASRPQDRQFILSSKKLLLSDSGFYLCAWSVRIAGSETQYFGPGTRLLVL.